The T cell receptor (beta chain) under discussion was sequenced for a study of technical replicates of blood from a few donors. The CDR3 consists of 15 residues. The germline V and J ends were trimmed by 7 bases and 1 base, with 16 bases remaining between them. Germline CDR1 reads LNHDA; CDR2 reads SQIVND (reference sequence). Data came from immunoSEQ multiplex PCR; TCRdb stores just in-frame clones and leaves some out. The data show 100,000 or so clones, 90% to 96% seen once. The sequence was collected from a human donor in good health. The specimen was T cells isolated from PBMCs. The rearrangement joins TRBV19 to TRBJ1-1; maybe TRBD1 (6 bases). Here the CDR3 DNA reads TGTGCCAGTATAGGCAGGGGATGGCCGAACACTGAAGCTTTCTTT. It translates to CASIGRGWPNTEAFF.